The TCR beta chain described here comes from a study of blood T cell repertoires in COVID-19. Study context: Sites across the United States, Italy and Spain contributed samples from acute and convalescent COVID-19. Sources were T cells, B-cell-depleted T cells, or PBMCs; the material itself was cDNA or gDNA.

Original data processing: Estimated nucleated cell counts came from reference gene primer amplification. TCRdb keeps only in-frame clones here, not all; method: immunoSEQ multiplex PCR. The D gene and trimming were derived from the DNA, and the V and J assignments and clone size from that table. The sample carries over 150,000 clones, roughly 85% recorded once. Germline assignment: CDR1 MNHNY and CDR2 SVGAGI (reference sequence). CDR3 size: 13 residues. The V end was cut by 6 bases, the J end by 4 bases, with 12 bases between. This chain uses TRBV6-6 with TRBJ1-2, with D uncertain. Sequencing input: peripheral blood. This receptor was identified in a man aged 40-49 years with acute or convalescent COVID-19. CDR3 sequence: CASSPGALYGYTF. CDR3 nucleotides: TGTGCCAGCAGCCCCGGAGCACTCTATGGCTACACCTTC.